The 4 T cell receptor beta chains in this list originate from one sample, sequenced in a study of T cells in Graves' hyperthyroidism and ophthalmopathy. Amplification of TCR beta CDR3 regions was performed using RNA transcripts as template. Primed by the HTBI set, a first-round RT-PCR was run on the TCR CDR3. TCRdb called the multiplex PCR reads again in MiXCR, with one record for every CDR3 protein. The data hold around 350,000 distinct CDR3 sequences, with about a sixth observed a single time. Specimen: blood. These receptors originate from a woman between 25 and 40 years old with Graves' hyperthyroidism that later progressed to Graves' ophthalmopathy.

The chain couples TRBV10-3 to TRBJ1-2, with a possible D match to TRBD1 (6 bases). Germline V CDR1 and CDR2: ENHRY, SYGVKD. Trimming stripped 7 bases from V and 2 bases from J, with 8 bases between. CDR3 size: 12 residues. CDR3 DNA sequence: TGTGCCATCACGGACAGCAACTATGGCTACACCTTC. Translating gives CAITDSNYGYTF.

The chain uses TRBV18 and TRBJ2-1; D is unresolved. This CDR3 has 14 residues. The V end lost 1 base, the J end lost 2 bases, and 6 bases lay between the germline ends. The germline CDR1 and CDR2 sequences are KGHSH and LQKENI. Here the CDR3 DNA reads TGTGCCAGCTCACCACTCCCCACCTACAATGAGCAGTTCTTC. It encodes CASSPLPTYNEQFF.

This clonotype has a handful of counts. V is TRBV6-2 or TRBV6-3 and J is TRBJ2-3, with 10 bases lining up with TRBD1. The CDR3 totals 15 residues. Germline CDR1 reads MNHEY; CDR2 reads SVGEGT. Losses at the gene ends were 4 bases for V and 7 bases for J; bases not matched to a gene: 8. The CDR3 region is CASSLVTGGGNTQYF. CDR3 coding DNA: TGTGCCAGCAGTTTGGTGACAGGGGGCGGGAATACGCAGTATTTT.

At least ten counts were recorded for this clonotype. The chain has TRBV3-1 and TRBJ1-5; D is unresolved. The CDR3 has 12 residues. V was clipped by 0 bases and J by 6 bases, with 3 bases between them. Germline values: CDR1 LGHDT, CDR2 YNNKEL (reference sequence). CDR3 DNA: TGTGCCAGCAGCCAAGAGGGTCAGCCCCAGCATTTT. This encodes CASSQEGQPQHF. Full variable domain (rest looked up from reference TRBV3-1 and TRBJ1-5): DTAVSQTPKYLVTQMGNDKSIKCEQNLGHDTMYWYKQDSKKFLKIMFSYNNKELIINETVPNRFSPKSPDKAHLNLHINSLELGDSAVYFCASSQEGQPQHFGDGTRLSIL.